This T cell receptor (beta chain) appears in the sequencing data of a study of a mutant IDH1 vaccine in newly diagnosed glioma (dated by TCRdb to about 2021). Regarding the research as a whole: Patients received eight vaccinations in weeks 1, 3, 5, 7, 11, 15, 19 and 23, corresponding to visits V03 through V10. Peripheral blood was collected at six visits: V03 (baseline), V05, V07, V10, V12 and V13. Prior to enrollment, standard therapy consisting of radiotherapy alone, temozolomide alone, or radiochemotherapy with temozolomide had been administered to patients, with the combination being received by most patients. Of the approximately 34 patients who were treated, about 60% were male and roughly 38% were female, and the mean age was around 40 years. Vaccination started 4-6 weeks after radiotherapy alone, or was given together with temozolomide cycles in the groups whose treatment included chemotherapy. Longitudinal TCRB deep sequencing was done for roughly 23 treated patients, wherever samples were available for exploratory analyses. Overall study outcomes, separate from this receptor: Changes in the top peripheral T cell clonotypes picked up by TCRB sequencing did not appear to be linked to pseudoprogression. PBMC samples for TCRB deep sequencing were selected based on availability. Vaccine-induced immune responses across multiple MHC alleles were detected in 93.3% of patients. The authors noted that analyses of patient blood samples could not be reproduced because of sample limitations.

CDR3 length: 15 amino acids, cysteine to phenylalanine. The sequence is cut down to CDR3 DNA, 45 bases in frame from base 1. CDR1 and CDR2 (MGHRA, YSYEKL) derive from the germline V gene. Trimming costs V 0 bases and J 2 bases, and their ends lie 9 bases apart. Note on this clone: The clone's antigen remains unknown. No base quality values were provided; no much bigger clone lies one nucleotide off.

This specimen's time point label, interpreted: week 5, during vaccination. A 20-mer mutant IDH1 peptide at 300 micrograms in Montanide made up each vaccine dose, which was injected subcutaneously together with topical imiquimod. Donors had newly diagnosed WHO grade 3 or 4 IDH1-mutant astrocytomas with loss of nuclear ATRX. The samples were drawn from NOA16, a multicentre, single-arm, open-label phase I trial in Germany that tested a mutant IDH1 peptide vaccine in humans for the first time. Genomic DNA for TCRB sequencing was extracted from EDTA blood using the DNeasy Blood and Tissue Kit. The library was made by the immunoSEQ multiplex PCR assay. Rearranged TCR beta chain sequences were amplified with the hsTCRB Kit following the manufacturer's protocol. An Illumina MiSeq was used to sequence the TCRB libraries. In the original analysis: The kit vendor's proprietary platform handled demultiplexing, trimming and gene mapping. The source is immuneACCESS, and TCRdb retained only in-frame sequences with V and J called. Part of the clones is not carried over; for the studies checked, unresolved V genes explain less than half of this, and the remainder is unexplained. That table supplies the V and J calls and clone size; D and trimming were determined from the DNA. This sample comprises about 36,000 clones, about four fifths of them detected only once. The ten biggest clones cover 9% to 14% of the sample.

The sequence is built from TRBV4-1 and TRBJ2-3; no D segment can be confidently identified. The material was PBMCs, obtained from a glioma patient whose treatment included an IDH1 peptide vaccine. The sequence was obtained from a middle-aged man with glioma. The CDR3 reads as follows: CASSQEPGYTDTQYF. The nucleotide sequence is TGCGCCAGCAGCCAAGAACCCGGGTACACAGATACGCAGTATTTT.